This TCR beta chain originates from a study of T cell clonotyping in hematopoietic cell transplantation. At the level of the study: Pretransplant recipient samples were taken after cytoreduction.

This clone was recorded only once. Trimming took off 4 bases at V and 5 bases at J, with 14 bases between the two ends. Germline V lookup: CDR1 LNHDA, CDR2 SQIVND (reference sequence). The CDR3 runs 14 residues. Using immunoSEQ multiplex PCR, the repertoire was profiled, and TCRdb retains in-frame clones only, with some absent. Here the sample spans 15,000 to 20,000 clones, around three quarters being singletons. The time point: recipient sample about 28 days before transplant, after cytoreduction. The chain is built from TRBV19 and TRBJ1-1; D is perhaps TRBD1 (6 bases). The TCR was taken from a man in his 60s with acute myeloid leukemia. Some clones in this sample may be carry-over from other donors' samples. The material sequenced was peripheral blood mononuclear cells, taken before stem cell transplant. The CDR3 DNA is TGTGCCAGTAGTACCCTGAGGGGGGGAACTGAAGCTTTCTTT. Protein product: CASSTLRGGTEAFF.